These T cell receptor beta chains were read from a single sample in a study of response to subunit inactivated influenza vaccine. TCRdb fed the RT-PCR reads into MiXCR, producing one record per CDR3 protein. The repertoire holds roughly 670,000 distinct CDR3 sequences, around 13% seen once, with about 7.4% in the top ten. Material: PBMCs from blood, obtained 14 to 15 days before vaccination. The origin of the receptors is a man in his forties or fifties who received an inactivated influenza vaccine. Each CDR3 is given with its conserved first and last residue. The order of the fields is V gene, clone size, D gene, J gene, CDR3 protein, CDR3 DNA. The D gene is left open where the match is weak. Clone size is not always given. Where it is, it says once, few, many or a class for expanded clones.

>TRBV5-1|few|TRBD2|TRBJ2-1
CASSLREGSEYNEQFF
TGCGCCAGCAGCTTGAGGGAGGGTAGCGAGTACAATGAGCAGTTCTTC
>TRBV24-1|few|TRBD2|TRBJ2-1
CATGRDYDNEQFF
TGTGCCACCGGCCGGGACTATGACAATGAGCAGTTCTTC
>TRBV4-2|.|.|TRBJ1-1
CASSQQRTMNTEAFF
TGTGCCAGCAGCCAACAGCGAACTATGAACACTGAAGCTTTCTTT
>TRBV30|.|.|TRBJ2-7
CAYGVYFSEQYF
TGTGCCTATGGAGTATACTTTTCCGAGCAGTACTTC
>TRBV12-3/TRBV12-4|few|TRBD2|TRBJ2-5
CASRLAGAETQYF
TGTGCCAGCAGGCTAGCGGGGGCAGAGACCCAGTACTTC
>TRBV6-2/TRBV6-3|many|.|TRBJ1-5
CASRTGLNQPQHF
TGTGCCAGCAGGACAGGTCTCAATCAGCCCCAGCATTTT
>TRBV7-9|few|.|TRBJ1-5
CASSEPGGNQPQHF
TGTGCCAGCAGCGAACCGGGCGGCAATCAGCCCCAGCATTTT
>TRBV7-9|.|.|TRBJ1-2
CASSLDQGPYGYTF
TGTGCCAGCAGCTTAGATCAGGGTCCCTATGGCTACACCTTC
>TRBV5-5|few|.|TRBJ2-2
CASSLTDSLNTGELFF
TGTGCCAGCAGCTTGACGGATTCCCTCAACACCGGGGAGCTGTTTTTT
>TRBV7-2|few|.|TRBJ2-2
CASFTGNTGELFF
TGTGCCAGCTTCACAGGAAACACCGGGGAGCTGTTTTTT
>TRBV9|.|.|TRBJ2-2
CASSARGSLGTGELFF
TGTGCCAGCAGCGCGAGAGGAAGCCTGGGAACCGGGGAGCTGTTTTTT
>TRBV29-1|many|.|TRBJ1-2
CSVLQGGYTF
TGCAGCGTTCTACAGGGAGGCTACACCTTC
>TRBV19|.|.|TRBJ2-3
CASSMWGEWTDTQYF
TGTGCCAGTAGTATGTGGGGGGAATGGACAGATACGCAGTATTTT
>TRBV20-1|.|TRBD2|TRBJ2-1
CSARGGTSGRTGNEQFF
TGCAGTGCTAGAGGCGGGACTAGCGGGAGGACGGGCAATGAGCAGTTCTTC
>TRBV9|few|TRBD2|TRBJ2-1
CASSVRPGAGGSYNEQFF
TGTGCCAGCAGCGTACGCCCTGGGGCGGGAGGCTCCTACAATGAGCAGTTCTTC
>TRBV6-5|.|.|TRBJ1-5
CASSYNFNQPQHF
TGTGCCAGCAGTTATAACTTCAATCAGCCCCAGCATTTT
>TRBV28|few|TRBD1|TRBJ2-1
CASSSWTGGDNNEQFF
TGTGCCAGCAGTAGTTGGACAGGGGGGGATAACAATGAGCAGTTCTTC
>TRBV5-1|many|TRBD2|TRBJ2-1
CASRTGTSDNEQFF
TGCGCCAGCAGAACCGGGACTAGTGACAATGAGCAGTTCTTC
>TRBV5-6|.|TRBD2|TRBJ2-1
CASSLGEGTTYNEQFF
TGTGCCAGCAGCTTGGGGGAGGGGACCACCTACAATGAGCAGTTCTTC